This is a list of T cell receptor beta chains from one sample in a study of blood T cell repertoires in COVID-19. Only in-frame clones appear in the TCRdb table, and some are missing; sequencing was by immunoSEQ multiplex PCR. The data show 85,000 to 130,000 clones, about 80% seen once. Input material: peripheral blood. The receptor source for this set is a woman aged 55-75 years with acute or convalescent COVID-19. Both conserved end residues are part of each CDR3. Fields, in order: CDR3 DNA, CDR3 protein, D gene, clone size, J gene, V gene. D genes are given only for firm matches. Part of the rows lack a size; the others show once, few, many or a class for expanded clones.

TGTGCCAGCAGTGAAAGGGGACAGTCTATGGGCTACACCTTC,CASSERGQSMGYTF,TRBD1,.,TRBJ1-2,TRBV2
TGTGCCAGCAGTTTAAGGCCAGGGCACTATGGCTACACCTTC,CASSLRPGHYGYTF,.,few,TRBJ1-2,TRBV28
TGTGCCAGTAGTTTTCCGTCGGGGGATCAGCCCCAGCATTTT,CASSFPSGDQPQHF,.,.,TRBJ1-5,TRBV19
TGCGCCAGCAGCTCTCCGGGCGCCGGAGGAGAGACCCAGTACTTC,CASSSPGAGGETQYF,.,.,TRBJ2-5,TRBV5-1
TGTGCTAGCAGCCTCGGGCAGGGTGCCTACGAGCAGTACTTC,CASSLGQGAYEQYF,.,.,TRBJ2-7,TRBV7-7
TGTGCCAGCAGATTGGGACAGGATAACTATGGCTACACCTTC,CASRLGQDNYGYTF,TRBD1,.,TRBJ1-2,TRBV6-5
TGTGCCAGCAGCTTAGGACTAGCGGGAGGGTCAGATACGCAGTATTTT,CASSLGLAGGSDTQYF,TRBD2,.,TRBJ2-3,TRBV11-2
TGTGCCTGGACCCAGGCAAGCGGAAGTATTACCTACGAGCAGTACTTC,CAWTQASGSITYEQYF,.,.,TRBJ2-7,TRBV30
TGCGCCAGTCTGAGACAAGGACAGGAGCCCTCTGGGGCCAACGTCCTGACTTTC,CASLRQGQEPSGANVLTF,TRBD1,.,TRBJ2-6,TRBV4-1
TGCGCCAGCAGCTTGTCGGGAGGGAGCTACGAGCAGTACTTC,CASSLSGGSYEQYF,TRBD2,.,TRBJ2-7,TRBV5-1
TGTGCTAGTGGTTTGGGGGACAGGGTAACTTTCTTT,CASGLGDRVTFF,TRBD1,.,TRBJ1-1,TRBV12-5
TGCGCCAGCAGACAAGACGGGACTGAAAAGCAGTACTTC,CASRQDGTEKQYF,.,.,TRBJ2-7,TRBV4-1
TGTGCCAGCACCCGACAGGGGGCTACGGGACTAGCGGGGAAGGAGTTCTTC,CASTRQGATGLAGKEFF,TRBD2,.,TRBJ2-1,TRBV2
TGCAGTGCTAGTGAGGGGAGGCGAGAGAACACTGAAGCTTTCTTT,CSASEGRRENTEAFF,.,.,TRBJ1-1,TRBV20-1
TGTGCCAGCAGTCCAGACAGGGGCTATGGCTACACCTTC,CASSPDRGYGYTF,TRBD1,.,TRBJ1-2,TRBV27
TGTGCCAGCAGTTTAAGGCAGGCTTTGGCCAATGAGCAGTTCTTC,CASSLRQALANEQFF,.,once,TRBJ2-1,TRBV27
TGTGCCAGTAGTGCTCGACTAGCGGGGGGGAGTGATACGCAGTATTTT,CASSARLAGGSDTQYF,TRBD2,.,TRBJ2-3,TRBV19
TGCGCCACCGTCGGGAGACGAAATGAGCAGTTCTTC,CATVGRRNEQFF,.,.,TRBJ2-1,TRBV10-2
TGTGCCAGTAGTACATCCGGGACAGGGGTTCATGAGCAGTTCTTC,CASSTSGTGVHEQFF,TRBD1,.,TRBJ2-1,TRBV19
TGTGCCAGCCAACTTACAGGGGGCTCTGGAAACACCATATATTTT,CASQLTGGSGNTIYF,TRBD1,once,TRBJ1-3,TRBV6-6
TGTGCCAGCAGTTTCGGGCGGGATACCGAAGCTTTCTTT,CASSFGRDTEAFF,.,.,TRBJ1-1,TRBV2
TGTGCCAGCAGCTCCGACAGGGACTATCAGCCCCAGCATTTT,CASSSDRDYQPQHF,.,.,TRBJ1-5,TRBV12-1
TGTGCTAGTGGTTCCATGGGACAGGGCATCTTTGGCGAGCAGTACTTC,CASGSMGQGIFGEQYF,TRBD1,.,TRBJ2-7,TRBV12-5
TGTGCCAGCAGGGGGACTCATACGTACGAGCAGTACTTC,CASRGTHTYEQYF,.,.,TRBJ2-7,TRBV27
TGCGCCAGCAGCCGCGGCGAGGGGGCAACTAATGAAAAACTGTTTTTT,CASSRGEGATNEKLFF,.,.,TRBJ1-4,TRBV4-1
TGCGCCAGCAGCTTGGAAGGGGTTAGGCTGTCCTACGAGCAGTACTTC,CASSLEGVRLSYEQYF,.,.,TRBJ2-7,TRBV5-1
TGTGCCAGCTCACCACTAGCGGGGGAACAAGAGACCCAGTACTTC,CASSPLAGEQETQYF,TRBD2,.,TRBJ2-5,TRBV18
TGTGCCAGCAGCAGGACAGGGAGCACAGATACGCAGTATTTT,CASSRTGSTDTQYF,TRBD1,.,TRBJ2-3,TRBV6-5
TGTGCCAGCAGCTTAACCCGGACAGGAGCTTTCTTT,CASSLTRTGAFF,TRBD1,.,TRBJ1-1,TRBV7-2
TGTGCCAGCTCGCCAGCCTCCAGACAGGGAAACACCATATATTTT,CASSPASRQGNTIYF,.,few,TRBJ1-3,TRBV18
TGCGCCAGCAGCCCCCTTTGGGGCGCTGAAGCTTTCTTT,CASSPLWGAEAFF,.,.,TRBJ1-1,TRBV4-1
TGTGCCACCAGTGACGGGTCCCAAGAGACCCAGTACTTC,CATSDGSQETQYF,.,.,TRBJ2-5,TRBV24-1
TGTGCCAGCTCACGGTCCGGGACTAGCGGGAGCTTCGAGCAGTACTTC,CASSRSGTSGSFEQYF,TRBD2,.,TRBJ2-7,TRBV18
TGCGCCAGCAGCTTGGCCACTTTAGCATTGGACGAGCAGTACTTC,CASSLATLALDEQYF,.,.,TRBJ2-7,TRBV5-1
TGTGCCAGCAGCAAACTACAGGGGGACGGTCAGCCCCAGCATTTT,CASSKLQGDGQPQHF,TRBD1,once,TRBJ1-5,TRBV6-5
TGTGCCAGTAGTTCCGCCTGGCCAACTAATGAAAAACTGTTTTTT,CASSSAWPTNEKLFF,.,.,TRBJ1-4,TRBV19
TGCGCCAGCAGGTTGACAGGGACTAGCACAGATACGCAGTATTTT,CASRLTGTSTDTQYF,.,.,TRBJ2-3,TRBV4-1
TGTGCCAGCAGTTTAGGGGGCGCACGAAACACCATATATTTT,CASSLGGARNTIYF,.,once,TRBJ1-3,TRBV28
TGTGCCAGTAGCCGGGGAGGTCTAGCGGGCTCGTACTCCTACGAGCAGTACTTC,CASSRGGLAGSYSYEQYF,TRBD2,.,TRBJ2-7,TRBV19
TGCGCCAGCAGCCAAGAGGGGCCCTCTAGCGGGGGGGCCCCCTACGAGCAGTACTTC,CASSQEGPSSGGAPYEQYF,TRBD2,.,TRBJ2-7,TRBV4-1
TGTGCCAGCAGCCCCCGGCGGGGGGGTCAATCCTACAATGAGCAGTTCTTC,CASSPRRGGQSYNEQFF,TRBD2,.,TRBJ2-1,TRBV7-6
TGTGCCAGCTCACCACAGTGGCAGGGAGGGGGTGAGCAGTTCTTC,CASSPQWQGGGEQFF,.,.,TRBJ2-1,TRBV18
TGTGCCAGCAGCGTAGTGACTAGCGGGAGCAATGAGCAGTTCTTC,CASSVVTSGSNEQFF,TRBD2,.,TRBJ2-1,TRBV9
TGTGCCACCATCCCCGGCCTTCCAGGGAACACTGAAGCTTTCTTT,CATIPGLPGNTEAFF,.,once,TRBJ1-1,TRBV6-6
TGTGCCAGCAGGGCGATTCAGGGTAATCAGCCCCAGCATTTT,CASRAIQGNQPQHF,.,.,TRBJ1-5,TRBV6-5
TGTGCCAGCAGCTCGCCGGGACAGGGGGCATTCGCCTATGGCTACACCTTC,CASSSPGQGAFAYGYTF,TRBD1,.,TRBJ1-2,TRBV5-6
TGCAGTGCTAGTATCGGGGGACCTGGAAACACCATATATTTT,CSASIGGPGNTIYF,.,.,TRBJ1-3,TRBV20-1
TGTGCCAGCGACCCCCGGGACGGGGGAGGTCAGGTTCTCACCTTC,CASDPRDGGGQVLTF,.,.,TRBJ1-2,TRBV2
TGTGCCACCAGCAGAGTACAGGGGCGGAATGAAAAACTGTTTTTT,CATSRVQGRNEKLFF,TRBD1,.,TRBJ1-4,TRBV15
TGTGCCAGCAGCCAAGAAAGGACGGGAAATCAGCCCCAGCATTTT,CASSQERTGNQPQHF,.,.,TRBJ1-5,TRBV3-1/TRBV3-2
TGTGCCAGTTCAGGACAGGGGGCGGTTCTTGACTATGGCTACACCTTC,CASSGQGAVLDYGYTF,TRBD1,.,TRBJ1-2,TRBV2